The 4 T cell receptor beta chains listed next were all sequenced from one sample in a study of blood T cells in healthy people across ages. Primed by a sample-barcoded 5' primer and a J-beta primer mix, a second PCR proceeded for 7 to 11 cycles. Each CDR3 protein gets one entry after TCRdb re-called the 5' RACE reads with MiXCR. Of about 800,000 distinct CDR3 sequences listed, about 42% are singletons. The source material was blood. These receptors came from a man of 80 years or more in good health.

CDR3 loop: CASTPGGVYNEQFF. The CDR3 DNA sequence: TGTGCCAGCACCCCCGGCGGGGTATACAATGAGCAGTTCTTC. The genes are TRBV2 and TRBJ2-1, with D possibly matching TRBD2 (6 bases). This CDR3 is built from 14 residues. Trimming took 7 bases from V and 4 from J, leaving 14 bases between them. Germline V lookup: CDR1 SNHLY, CDR2 FYNNEI. Using reference TRBV2 and TRBJ2-1 for the parts outside the CDR3, the full variable domain is EPEVTQTPSHQVTQMGQEVILRCVPISNHLYFYWYRQILGQKVEFLVSFYNNEISEKSEIFDDQFSVERPDGSNFTLKIRSTKLEDSAMYFCASTPGGVYNEQFFGPGTRLTVL.

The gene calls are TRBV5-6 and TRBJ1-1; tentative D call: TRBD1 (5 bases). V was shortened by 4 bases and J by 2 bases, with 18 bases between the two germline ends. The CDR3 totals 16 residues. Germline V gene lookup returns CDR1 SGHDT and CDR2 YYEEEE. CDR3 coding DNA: TGTGCCAGCAGCAGCACTGCCGGGACCTCCAACACTGAAGCTTTCTTT. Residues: CASSSTAGTSNTEAFF.

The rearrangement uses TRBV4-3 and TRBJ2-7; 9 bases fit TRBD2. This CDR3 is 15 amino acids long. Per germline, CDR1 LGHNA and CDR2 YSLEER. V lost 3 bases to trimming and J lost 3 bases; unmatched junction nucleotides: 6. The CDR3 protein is CASSQFSGSNYEQYF. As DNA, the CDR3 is TGCGCCAGCAGCCAGTTTAGCGGGAGTAACTACGAGCAGTACTTC.

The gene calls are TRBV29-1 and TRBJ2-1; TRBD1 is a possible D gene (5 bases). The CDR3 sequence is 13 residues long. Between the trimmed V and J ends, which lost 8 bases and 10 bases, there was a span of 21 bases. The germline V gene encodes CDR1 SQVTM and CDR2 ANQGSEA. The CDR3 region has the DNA TGCAGCTTCAAGGCAGGGTCCCTGTACGAGCAGTTCTTC. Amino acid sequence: CSFKAGSLYEQFF.